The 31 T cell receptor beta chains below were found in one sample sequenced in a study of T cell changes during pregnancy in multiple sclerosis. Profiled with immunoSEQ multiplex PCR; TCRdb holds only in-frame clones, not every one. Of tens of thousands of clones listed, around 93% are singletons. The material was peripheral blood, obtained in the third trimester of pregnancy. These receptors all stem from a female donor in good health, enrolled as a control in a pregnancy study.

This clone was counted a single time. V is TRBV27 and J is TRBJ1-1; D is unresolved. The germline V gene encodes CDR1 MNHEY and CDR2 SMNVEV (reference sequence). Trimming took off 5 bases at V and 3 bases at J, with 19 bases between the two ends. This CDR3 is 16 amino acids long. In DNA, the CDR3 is TGTGCCAGCAGTACGCGGCTCGGCCTCGGGGACACTGAAGCTTTCTTT. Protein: CASSTRLGLGDTEAFF.

CDR3 loop: CASSYSEVGNTEAFF. DNA of the CDR3: TGTGCCAGCAGTTACTCCGAGGTCGGGAACACTGAAGCTTTCTTT. The genes are TRBV6-5 and TRBJ1-1, with D hard to call. Germline V gives CDR1 MNHEY, CDR2 SVGAGI. The V gene lost 0 bases and the J gene lost 1 base, with 9 bases spanning the gap. The CDR3 is 15 residues long.

CDR3 loop: CASSLGHKNTEAFF. Here the CDR3 DNA reads TGTGCCAGCAGCCTGGGACATAAGAACACTGAAGCTTTCTTT. This chain joins TRBV5-6 and TRBJ1-1; a possible D gene is TRBD1 (6 bases). V lost 4 bases, J lost 1 base, and 11 bases lay in between. Germline V gene sequence: CDR1 SGHDT, CDR2 YYEEEE. This CDR3 contains 14 residues.

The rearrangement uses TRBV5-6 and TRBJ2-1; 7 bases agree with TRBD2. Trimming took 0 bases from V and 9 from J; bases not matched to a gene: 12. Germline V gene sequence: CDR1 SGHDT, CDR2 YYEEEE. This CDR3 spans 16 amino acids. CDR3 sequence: CASSLVGEAGWVEQFF. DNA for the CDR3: TGTGCCAGCAGCTTGGTCGGGGAAGCGGGATGGGTTGAGCAGTTCTTC.

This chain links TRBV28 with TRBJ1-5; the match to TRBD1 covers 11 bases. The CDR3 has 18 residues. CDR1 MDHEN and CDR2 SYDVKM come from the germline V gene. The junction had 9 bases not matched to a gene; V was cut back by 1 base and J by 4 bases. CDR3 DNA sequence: TGTGCCAGCAGTTTATATCGAGGGACAGGGGGGACTAATCAGCCCCAGCATTTT. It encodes CASSLYRGTGGTNQPQHF. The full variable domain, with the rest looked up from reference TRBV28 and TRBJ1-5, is DVKVTQSSRYLVKRTGEKVFLECVQDMDHENMFWYRQDPGLGLRLIYFSYDVKMKEKGDIPEGYSVSREKKERFSLILESASTNQTSMYLCASSLYRGTGGTNQPQHFGDGTRLSIL.

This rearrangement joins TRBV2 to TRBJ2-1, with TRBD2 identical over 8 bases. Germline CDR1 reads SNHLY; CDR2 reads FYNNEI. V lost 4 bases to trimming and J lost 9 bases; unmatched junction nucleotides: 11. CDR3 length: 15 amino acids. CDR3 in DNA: TGTGCCAGCAGTGGGTCATTAGCGGGGTCAGGTGAGCAGTTCTTC. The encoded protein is CASSGSLAGSGEQFF.

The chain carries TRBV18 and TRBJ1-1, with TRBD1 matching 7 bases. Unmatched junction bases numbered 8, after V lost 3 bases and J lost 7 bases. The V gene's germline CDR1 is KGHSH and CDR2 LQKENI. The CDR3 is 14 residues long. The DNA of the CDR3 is TGTGCCAGCTCACCGGTACAGGGGTCGTTTGAAGCTTTCTTT. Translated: CASSPVQGSFEAFF.

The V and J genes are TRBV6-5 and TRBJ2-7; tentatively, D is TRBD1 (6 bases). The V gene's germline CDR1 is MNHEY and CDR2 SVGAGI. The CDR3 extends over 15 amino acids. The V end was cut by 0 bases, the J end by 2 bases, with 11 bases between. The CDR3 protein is CASSYSGRGTYEQYF. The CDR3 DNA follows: TGTGCCAGCAGTTACTCGGGTAGGGGGACCTACGAGCAGTACTTC.

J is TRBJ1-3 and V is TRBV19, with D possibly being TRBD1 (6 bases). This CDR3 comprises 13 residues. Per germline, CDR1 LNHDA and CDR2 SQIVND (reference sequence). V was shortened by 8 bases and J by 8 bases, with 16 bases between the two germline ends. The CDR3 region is CASGDRLADTIYF. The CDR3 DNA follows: TGTGCCAGTGGCGACAGGTTGGCGGACACCATATATTTT.

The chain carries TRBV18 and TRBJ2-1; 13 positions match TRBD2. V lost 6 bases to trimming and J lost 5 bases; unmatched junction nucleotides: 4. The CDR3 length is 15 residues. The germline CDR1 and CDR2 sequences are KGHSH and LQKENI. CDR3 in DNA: TGTGCCAGCTCGCGTGGACTAGCGGGGGACAATGAGCAGTTCTTC. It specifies CASSRGLAGDNEQFF.

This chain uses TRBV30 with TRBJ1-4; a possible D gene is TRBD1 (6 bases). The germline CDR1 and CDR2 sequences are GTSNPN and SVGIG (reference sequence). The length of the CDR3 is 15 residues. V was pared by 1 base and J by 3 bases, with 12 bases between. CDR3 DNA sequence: TGTGCCTGGAGTGGGACAGATCGTTCTAATGAAAAACTGTTTTTT. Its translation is CAWSGTDRSNEKLFF.

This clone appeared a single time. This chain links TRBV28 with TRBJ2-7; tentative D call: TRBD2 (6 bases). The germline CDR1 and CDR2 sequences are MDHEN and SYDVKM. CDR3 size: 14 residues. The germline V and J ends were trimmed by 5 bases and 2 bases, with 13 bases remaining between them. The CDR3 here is CASSAAGSTYEQYF. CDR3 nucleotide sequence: TGTGCCAGCAGTGCTGCGGGAAGTACCTACGAGCAGTACTTC.

CDR3 nucleotides: TGTGCCAGCAGTGAATTCGGGGATCAGCCCCAGCATTTT. It translates to CASSEFGDQPQHF. The chain has TRBV2 and TRBJ1-5, with D hard to call. Germline V gene lookup returns CDR1 SNHLY and CDR2 FYNNEI. The V end lost 2 bases, the J end lost 5 bases, and 7 bases lay between the germline ends. CDR3 length equals 13 residues.

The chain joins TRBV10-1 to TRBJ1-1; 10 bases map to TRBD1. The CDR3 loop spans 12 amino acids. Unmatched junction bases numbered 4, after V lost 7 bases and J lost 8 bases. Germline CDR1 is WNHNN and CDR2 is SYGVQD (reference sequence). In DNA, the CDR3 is TGCGCCAGCATTAGGACAGGGGGAGAAGCTTTCTTT. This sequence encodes CASIRTGGEAFF.

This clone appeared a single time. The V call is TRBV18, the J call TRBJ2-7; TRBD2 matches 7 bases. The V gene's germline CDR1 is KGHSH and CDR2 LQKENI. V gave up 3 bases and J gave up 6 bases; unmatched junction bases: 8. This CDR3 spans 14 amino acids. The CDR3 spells CASSPSPPGGEQYF. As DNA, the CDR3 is TGTGCCAGCTCACCCTCTCCCCCGGGAGGCGAGCAGTACTTC.

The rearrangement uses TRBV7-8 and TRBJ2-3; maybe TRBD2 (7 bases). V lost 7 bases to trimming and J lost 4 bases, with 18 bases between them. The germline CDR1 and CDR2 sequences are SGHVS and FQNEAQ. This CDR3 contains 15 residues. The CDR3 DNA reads TGTGCCAGCACCCCCGGGGCGGGGGCGTCAGATACGCAGTATTTT. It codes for CASTPGAGASDTQYF.

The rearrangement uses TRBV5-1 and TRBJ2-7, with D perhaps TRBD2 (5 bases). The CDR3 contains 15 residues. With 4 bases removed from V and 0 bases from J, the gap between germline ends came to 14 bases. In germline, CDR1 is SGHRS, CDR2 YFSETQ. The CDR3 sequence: CASSPTGMFSYEQYF. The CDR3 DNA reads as TGCGCCAGCAGCCCTACCGGGATGTTCTCCTACGAGCAGTACTTC.

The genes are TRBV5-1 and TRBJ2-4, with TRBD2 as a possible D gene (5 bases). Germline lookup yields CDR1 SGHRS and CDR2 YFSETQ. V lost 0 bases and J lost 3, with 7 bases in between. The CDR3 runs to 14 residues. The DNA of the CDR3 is TGCGCCAGCAGCTTGGGGGGAGTCAAAAACATTCAGTACTTC. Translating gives CASSLGGVKNIQYF. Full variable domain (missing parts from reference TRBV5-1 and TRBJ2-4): KAGVTQTPRYLIKTRGQQVTLSCSPISGHRSVSWYQQTPGQGLQFLFEYFSETQRNKGNFPGRFSGRQFSNSRSEMNVSTLELGDSALYLCASSLGGVKNIQYFGAGTRLSVL.

CDR3 in DNA: TGTGCCAGCAGGGACGCGGGGACAGCTCGAAATCAGCCCCAGCATTTT. Its protein is CASRDAGTARNQPQHF. The chain has TRBV28 and TRBJ1-5; TRBD1 aligns across 7 bases. The V gene end was trimmed by 6 bases and the J gene end by 4 bases; junction bases not matched to a gene: 12. Germline loops: CDR1 MDHEN, CDR2 SYDVKM. This CDR3 contains 16 residues.

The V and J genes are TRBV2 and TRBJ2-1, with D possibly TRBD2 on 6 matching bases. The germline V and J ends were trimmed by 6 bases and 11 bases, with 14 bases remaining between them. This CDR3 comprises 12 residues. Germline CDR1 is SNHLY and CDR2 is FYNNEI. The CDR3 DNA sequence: TGTGCCAGCAGAGACCTTAGCGGCCAGCAGTTCTTC. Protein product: CASRDLSGQQFF.

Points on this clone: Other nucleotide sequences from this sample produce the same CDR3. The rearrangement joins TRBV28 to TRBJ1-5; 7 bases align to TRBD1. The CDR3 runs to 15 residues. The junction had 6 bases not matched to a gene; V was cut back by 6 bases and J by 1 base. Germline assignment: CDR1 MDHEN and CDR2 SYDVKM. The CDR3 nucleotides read TGTGCCAGCAGCTCGGGACAGCTAAGCAATCAGCCCCAGCATTTT. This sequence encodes CASSSGQLSNQPQHF.

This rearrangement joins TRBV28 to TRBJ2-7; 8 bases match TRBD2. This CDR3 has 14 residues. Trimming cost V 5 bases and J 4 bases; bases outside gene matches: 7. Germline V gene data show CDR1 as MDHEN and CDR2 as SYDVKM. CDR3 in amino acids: CASSPGRGPYEQYF. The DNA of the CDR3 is TGTGCCAGCAGTCCCGGGAGGGGACCATACGAGCAGTACTTC.

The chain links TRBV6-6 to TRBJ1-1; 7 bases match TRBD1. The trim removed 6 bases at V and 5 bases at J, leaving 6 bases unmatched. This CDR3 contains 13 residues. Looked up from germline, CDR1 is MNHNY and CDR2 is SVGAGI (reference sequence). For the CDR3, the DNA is TGTGCCAGCAGGTATACAGGGGAAACTGAAGCTTTCTTT. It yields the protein CASRYTGETEAFF.

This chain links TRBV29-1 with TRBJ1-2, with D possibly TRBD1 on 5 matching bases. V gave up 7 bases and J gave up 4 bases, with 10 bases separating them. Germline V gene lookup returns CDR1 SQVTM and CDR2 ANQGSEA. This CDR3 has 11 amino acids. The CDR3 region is CSARDFYGYTF. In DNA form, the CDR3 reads TGCAGCGCGAGGGACTTCTATGGCTACACCTTC. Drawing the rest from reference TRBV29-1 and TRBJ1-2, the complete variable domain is SAVISQKPSRDICQRGTSLTIQCQVDSQVTMMFWYRQQPGQSLTLIATANQGSEATYESGFVIDKFPISRPNLTFSTLTVSNMSPEDSSIYLCSARDFYGYTFGSGTRLTVV.

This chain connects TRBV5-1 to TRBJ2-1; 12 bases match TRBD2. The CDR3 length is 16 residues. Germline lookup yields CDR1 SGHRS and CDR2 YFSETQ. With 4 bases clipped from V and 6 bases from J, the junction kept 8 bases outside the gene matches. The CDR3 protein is CASSGSRLAGANEQFF. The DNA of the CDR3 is TGCGCCAGCAGCGGATCTCGACTAGCGGGAGCCAATGAGCAGTTCTTC.

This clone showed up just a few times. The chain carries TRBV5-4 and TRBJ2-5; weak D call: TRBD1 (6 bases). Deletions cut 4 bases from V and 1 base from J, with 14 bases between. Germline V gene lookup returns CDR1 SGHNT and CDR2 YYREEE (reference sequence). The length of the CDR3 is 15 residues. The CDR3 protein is CASSKDSQVQETQYF. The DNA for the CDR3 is TGTGCCAGCAGCAAGGACAGCCAGGTCCAAGAGACCCAGTACTTC.

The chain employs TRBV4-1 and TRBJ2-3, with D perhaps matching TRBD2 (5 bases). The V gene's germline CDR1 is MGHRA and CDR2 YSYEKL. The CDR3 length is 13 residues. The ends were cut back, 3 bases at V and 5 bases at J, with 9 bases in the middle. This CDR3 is CASSHNRGDTQYF. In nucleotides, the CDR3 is TGCGCCAGCAGCCACAATCGGGGAGATACGCAGTATTTT.

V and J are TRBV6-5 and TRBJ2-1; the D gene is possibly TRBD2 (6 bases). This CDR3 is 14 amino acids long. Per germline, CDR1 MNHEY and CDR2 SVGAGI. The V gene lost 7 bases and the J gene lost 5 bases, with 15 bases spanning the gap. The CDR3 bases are TGTGCCAGCACCAAAGGAGGGAACCACAATGAGCAGTTCTTC. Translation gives CASTKGGNHNEQFF.

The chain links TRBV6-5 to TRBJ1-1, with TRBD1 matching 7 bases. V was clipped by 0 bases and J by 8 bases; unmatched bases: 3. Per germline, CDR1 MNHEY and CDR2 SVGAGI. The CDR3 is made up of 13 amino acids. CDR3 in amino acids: CASSYSSTGEAFF. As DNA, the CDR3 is TGTGCCAGCAGTTACTCGTCGACAGGGGAAGCTTTCTTT.

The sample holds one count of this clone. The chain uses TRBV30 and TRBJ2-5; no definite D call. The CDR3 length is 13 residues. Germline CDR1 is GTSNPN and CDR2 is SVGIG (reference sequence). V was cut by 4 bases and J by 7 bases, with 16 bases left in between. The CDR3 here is CAWNDDSPGTQYF. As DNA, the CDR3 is TGTGCCTGGAACGACGATAGCCCTGGGACCCAGTACTTC.

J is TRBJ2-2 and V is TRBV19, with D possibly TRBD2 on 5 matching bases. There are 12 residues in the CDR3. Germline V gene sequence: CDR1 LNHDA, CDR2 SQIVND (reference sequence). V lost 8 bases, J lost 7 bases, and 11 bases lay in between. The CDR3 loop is CASRGFVGELFF. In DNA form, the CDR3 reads TGTGCCAGTCGGGGTTTCGTCGGGGAGCTGTTTTTT. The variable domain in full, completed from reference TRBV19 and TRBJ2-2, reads DGGITQSPKYLFRKEGQNVTLSCEQNLNHDAMYWYRQDPGQGLRLIYYSQIVNDFQKGDIAEGYSVSREKKESFPLTVTSAQKNPTAFYLCASRGFVGELFFGEGSRLTVL.